This paragraph covers one TCR beta chain sequence. Libraries were prepared by immunoSEQ multiplex PCR; TCRdb keeps only in-frame clonotypes and omits some of them. The table records around 20,000 clones, around 90% of them present only once. Unmatched junction bases numbered 5, after V lost 1 base and J lost 10 bases. The germline V gene has CDR1 LNHDA and CDR2 SQIVND (reference sequence). The CDR3 runs to 14 residues. The data were obtained in a study of T cell changes during pregnancy in multiple sclerosis. The chain links TRBV19 to TRBJ2-2; the match to TRBD1 covers 8 bases. The sequence was obtained from a female donor in good health, enrolled as a control in a pregnancy study. The sample was CD8+ T cells from peripheral blood mononuclear cells, taken after pregnancy. As DNA, the CDR3 is TGTGCCAGTAGTATAGTTCCAGGGGGCGAGGAGCTGTTTTTT. Amino acids: CASSIVPGGEELFF.